These 6 T cell receptor beta chains were sequenced from one sample in a study of T cells in women clearing cervical HPV infection. Method: immunoSEQ multiplex PCR; TCRdb's copy keeps in-frame clones and lacks some. The sample yields 30,000 or so clones, of which the top ten take up around 8.4%. Input material: blood buffy coat. The origin of the receptors is a woman aged 18 to 69 with a cervical HPV16 infection that either progressed to CIN3+ or cleared (not recorded which).

On this clone: The read finishes 3 residues shy of the CDR3 end, and the germline J gene is used to complete it. The chain carries TRBV7-2 and TRBJ1-2; D not resolved. Looked up from germline, CDR1 is SGHTA and CDR2 is FQGNSA. The CDR3 is 15 residues long. Incomplete CDR3 DNA: TGTGCCAGCAGCGAGACTAGCGGTTCCTACAATGAC. As protein: CASSETSGSYND. In full, the CDR3 reads CASSETSGSYNDYTF. Full variable domain (remainder filled in from reference TRBV7-2 and TRBJ1-2): GAGVSQSPSNKVTEKGKDVELRCDPISGHTALYWYRQSLGQGLEFLIYFQGNSAPDKSGLPSDRFSAERTGGSVSTLTIQRTQQEDSAVYLCASSETSGSYNDYTFGSGTRLTVV.

On this clone itself: The read terminates 3 residues ahead of where the CDR3 ends, so the germline J gene completes it. The chain couples TRBV19 to TRBJ2-7; 7 positions agree with TRBD1. Germline V gene lookup returns CDR1 LNHDA and CDR2 SQIVND (reference sequence). The CDR3 runs 14 residues. Unmatched junction bases numbered 5, after V lost 3 bases and J lost 3 bases. The CDR3 DNA, read in part, is TGTGCCAGTAGTATCTCACAGGGGTACTACGAG. Translated: CASSISQGYYE. Given in full, the CDR3 is CASSISQGYYEQYF.

A word on this clone: The missing CDR3 end, 3 residues past where the read stops, is filled in from the germline J gene. V is TRBV7-3 and J is TRBJ2-2, with 7 bases identical to TRBD1. Germline-derived CDR1 and CDR2 are SGHTA and FQGTGA. The CDR3 runs to 15 residues. With 4 bases clipped from V and 8 bases from J, the junction kept 10 bases outside the gene matches. The CDR3 spells CASSSSTGVVGELFF. The sequenced CDR3 bases are TGTGCCAGCAGCTCAAGCACAGGGGTCGTAGGGGAG.

Of note for this clone: The DNA ends 3 residues before the CDR3 does, and the rest of the CDR3 is filled in from the germline J gene. V is TRBV6-2 or TRBV6-3 and J is TRBJ2-7; maybe TRBD1 (5 bases). Germline V lookup: CDR1 MNHEY, CDR2 SVGEGT. The V and J ends lost 7 bases and 6 bases respectively, with 13 bases between them. The CDR3 consists of 12 residues. The sequenced part of the CDR3 DNA is TGTGCCAGCACCAGGGCGTGGGGCGAG. It translates to CASTRAWGE. The entire CDR3 sequence reads CASTRAWGEQYF.

Concerning this clone itself: The read terminates 3 residues before the CDR3 end, so the remaining end is supplied by the germline J gene. The chain has TRBV6-1 and TRBJ2-2; 8 bases align to TRBD1. Trimming at V came to 4 bases and at J to 6 bases, leaving 7 bases not matched to a gene. CDR1 is MNHNS, CDR2 SASEGT, per germline. The CDR3 spans 15 residues. The DNA read from the CDR3 is TGTGCCAGCAGTGGACCGGGACAGGTTTCCGGGGAG. Translating it yields CASSGPGQVSGE. The CDR3 in its entirety is CASSGPGQVSGELFF.

About this clone: The read stops 3 residues short of the end of the CDR3; the missing end is completed from the germline J gene. The chain links TRBV12-3 or TRBV12-4 to TRBJ1-5; D gene unclear. This CDR3 comprises 12 residues. V lost 5 bases to trimming and J lost 2 bases, with 4 bases between them. Partial CDR3 DNA: TGTGCCAGCAGTACACGCAATCAGCCC. This translates into CASSTRNQP. The complete CDR3 sequence is CASSTRNQPQHF.